This TCR beta chain derives from a study of human T cells and chemical hapten exposure (dated by TCRdb to about 2021). Context from the whole study: For sensitization, 2% DPC in acetone was applied to an approximately 2 cm by approximately 2 cm area of upper inner arm skin. Patch testing on the upper back used Finn chambers containing 0.01% DPC, with scoring done after 6 days according to International Contact Dermatitis Research Group standards. Patients additionally received weekly therapeutic DPC doses to the scalp throughout the approximately 22-week study period. Alopecia areata with under or over 50% scalp involvement, alopecia totalis and alopecia universalis were represented in the patient cohort, which was mostly female. Peripheral blood TCR repertoire changes were tracked in vivo in alopecia patients during primary and secondary sensitization to the hapten diphenylcyclopropenone (DPC). Patient blood was sampled pre-sensitization (week 0) and at 2, 6 and about 24 weeks after DPC sensitization. Approximately 28 alopecia patients provided blood for TCR sequencing at one to four time points (pre-sensitization, 2, 6 and 24 weeks). Libraries were pooled for sequencing, and per-sample TCR yields varied mainly because of small differences in library volumes within the pool.

The library was made by RACE. Sequencing instrument: NextSeq 500. Library preparation attached unique molecular identifiers to individual cDNA molecules for quantitative, reproducible TCR counting. Both TCR alpha and TCR beta chains were sequenced from each blood RNA sample. Concerning the study's data processing: Samples had a median of roughly 87,000 TCRs, with a range from roughly 20,000 to 690,600. V, J and CDR3 annotation of the TCR reads was performed with the Decombinator software suite. For the PS versus PT1 abundance plots, all samples were subsampled to the same number of TCRs (28,000). TCRs were defined as expanded if absent before sensitization and observed at least eight times at the 2-week time point. TCRdb reran the public reads through fastp at Q25 and MiXCR, keeping productive beta chains. Rows merge per CDR3 protein into single entries with the most common DNA and genes. TCRdb, rather than the study authors, made the V and J calls. The sample table holds approximately 350,000 distinct CDR3 sequences, of which about 6% were seen once. The ten biggest clones cover around 6% of the sample.

Per the germline V gene, ENHRY is the CDR1 and SYGVKD is the CDR2. The CDR3 runs 15 amino acids, cysteine and phenylalanine included. CDR3 DNA only is kept here, 45 bases in frame from base 1. V ends up 4 bases short and J 9 bases short, with an unmatched junction base count of 11. Explained via the paper, the time point label denotes: patch test 2, 6 weeks after DPC sensitization. In light of the paper, this sample's treatment or condition label describes: therapeutic diphenylcyclopropenone sensitization with weekly scalp DPC. Blood at each patch-test visit was drawn before the patch test was applied. Patients were considered eligible if aged 18 to 70, diagnosed with alopecia and deemed suitable for DPC therapy, and patients were excluded if pregnant. Total RNA was isolated from unfractionated whole blood collected in Tempus Blood RNA tubes. Worth noting for this clonotype: Its antigen remains unidentified. Base qualities are missing; no much larger clone stands one base away.

The paper's findings and limits, for the study overall: After repeated subsampling, the strength of the expansion versus patch-test correlation and the threshold at which it became significant changed. Patch test score was positively correlated with the number of PT1 expanded TCRs, with significance at thresholds 8, 16 and 32 but not at 4. No change with DPC sensitization was found in the number of TCRs above 1 in 1000 frequency, and no evidence of global repertoire structure alterations was found. Expanded TCRs formed significantly more large CDR3 similarity clusters than pre-sensitization or healthy control sets, consistent with antigen-driven responses. All patients had alopecia, a presumed autoimmune disease, so their immune response might differ from that of healthy individuals.

The chain is made from TRBV10-3 and TRBJ2-7; 11 middle bases align to TRBD1. The specimen was whole blood, collected in connection with sensitization to the hapten diphenylcyclopropenone (DPC). This TCR was recovered from a woman aged 18 to 35 with alopecia areata. Some clones in this sample may be carry-over from other donors' samples. The DNA reads as follows: TGTGCCATCAGTGGCGGACAGGGGGCAGCGAATCGGCAGTACTTC. Translation gives CAISGGQGAANRQYF.